The 14 T cell receptor beta chains reported below all come from one sample, sequenced in a study of T cell repertoires in ileal Crohn's disease. The table came from immunoSEQ multiplex PCR; TCRdb's copy has only in-frame clones and leaves some out. Counted here are some 28,000 clones, 80% to 90% occurring once; the ten biggest clones make up roughly 5.7%. The specimen sequenced was ileal tissue. The receptors derive from an adult with Crohn's disease.

This clone was detected only a few times. The gene calls are TRBV13 and TRBJ1-1; D possibly corresponds to TRBD1 (6 bases). The CDR3 extends over 14 amino acids. Germline CDR1 and CDR2: PRHDT and FYEKMQ (reference sequence). Between the trimmed V and J ends, which lost 4 bases and 1 base, there was a span of 10 bases. CDR3 protein: CASSSKDRNTEAFF. CDR3 nucleotides: TGTGCCAGCAGCTCCAAGGACAGGAACACTGAAGCTTTCTTT.

The rearrangement joins TRBV19 to TRBJ1-5, with a tentative D call TRBD1 (6 bases). Trimming took off 2 bases at V and 2 bases at J, with 10 bases between the two ends. This CDR3 has 15 residues. Per the germline V gene, CDR1 is LNHDA and CDR2 is SQIVND (reference sequence). This chain's CDR3 is CASSIPGAGNQPQHF. DNA of the CDR3: TGTGCCAGTAGTATACCAGGGGCAGGCAATCAGCCCCAGCATTTT.

The chain carries TRBV18 and TRBJ1-4; perhaps TRBD1 as D (6 bases). CDR1 is KGHSH and CDR2 is LQKENI in the germline V gene. Trimming removed 1 base from V and 7 bases from J, with 16 bases in between. CDR3 length: 16 amino acids. The CDR3 coding sequence is TGTGCCAGCTCACCACTCTCGGGGGGGCATGGTGAAAAACTGTTTTTT. Translated, it gives CASSPLSGGHGEKLFF.

This clone was seen more than once but under ten times. The rearrangement joins TRBV6-5 to TRBJ2-1; the D is unclear. Germline V lookup: CDR1 MNHEY, CDR2 SVGAGI. The CDR3 runs 14 residues. The V end was cut by 0 bases, the J end by 8 bases, with 11 bases between. The CDR3 region has the DNA TGTGCCAGCAGTTACTCGTTAGAGATGTATGAGCAGTTCTTC. Amino acid sequence: CASSYSLEMYEQFF.

The chain employs TRBV6-6 and TRBJ1-3; the D gene is possibly TRBD1 (6 bases). This CDR3 comprises 16 residues. Per the germline V gene, CDR1 is MNHNY and CDR2 is SVGAGI (reference sequence). V was trimmed by 5 bases and J by 0 bases, leaving 14 bases between them. The DNA of the CDR3 is TGTGCCAGCAGTGGAAAGGGGGTCTCCTCTGGAAACACCATATATTTT. As protein: CASSGKGVSSGNTIYF.

V usage is TRBV10-1 and J usage is TRBJ2-2; 7 positions agree with TRBD1. V lost 6 bases and J lost 7; bases outside the gene matches: 5. The CDR3 totals 13 residues. The germline gives CDR1 WNHNN, CDR2 SYGVQD (reference sequence). The chain's CDR3 is CASRQGTGGELFF. The CDR3 nucleotides read TGCGCCAGCAGACAGGGGACGGGCGGGGAGCTGTTTTTT.

This clone was counted only a few times. The rearrangement uses TRBV30 and TRBJ1-6; a weak D match, TRBD1 (6 bases). V was pared by 3 bases and J by 0 bases, with 9 bases between. This CDR3 has 15 amino acids. Germline V CDR1 and CDR2: GTSNPN, SVGIG (reference sequence). In DNA, the CDR3 is TGTGCCTGGAGGTTGGACAGCTCCTATAATTCACCCCTCCACTTT. Protein product: CAWRLDSSYNSPLHF.

This clone has just one count. The chain employs TRBV6-5 and TRBJ1-1; tentatively, D is TRBD1 (5 bases). CDR1 is MNHEY and CDR2 is SVGAGI in the germline V gene. V lost 6 bases to trimming and J lost 4 bases, with 18 bases between them. The CDR3 is 15 residues long. As DNA, the CDR3 is TGTGCCAGCAGCAAACCAGGCATAAGGGGCACTGAAGCTTTCTTT. Encoded protein: CASSKPGIRGTEAFF.

V usage is TRBV4-1 and J usage is TRBJ1-6; TRBD1 might be the D (5 bases). Per the germline V gene, CDR1 is MGHRA and CDR2 is YSYEKL. V lost 4 bases and J 3 bases, leaving 16 bases between the germline ends. The CDR3 spans 17 residues. In nucleotides, the CDR3 is TGCGCCAGCAGCCCCACCCCAGGGATGGACTATAATTCACCCCTCCACTTT. Amino acid sequence: CASSPTPGMDYNSPLHF.

This rearrangement joins TRBV6-5 to TRBJ1-5; D remains ambiguous. Germline lookup yields CDR1 MNHEY and CDR2 SVGAGI. The V and J ends lost 5 bases and 6 bases respectively, with 17 bases between them. The length of the CDR3 is 15 residues. CDR3 DNA sequence: TGTGCCAGCAGTCATGCGGGGTCTGCCGTTCAGCCCCAGCATTTT. Its translation: CASSHAGSAVQPQHF.

This clone appeared a few times. J is TRBJ2-3 and V is TRBV18, with 7 bases lining up with TRBD1. Per the germline V gene, CDR1 is KGHSH and CDR2 is LQKENI. The length of the CDR3 is 14 residues. V trimming: 6 bases; J trimming: 1 base; junction bases outside the gene matches: 4. The CDR3 nucleotides are TGTGCCAGCTCCACGACAGGGCGCACAGATACGCAGTATTTT. This sequence encodes CASSTTGRTDTQYF.

The chain has TRBV6-6 and TRBJ1-2; tentative D call: TRBD1 (6 bases). Trimming took 6 bases from V and 11 from J, leaving 16 bases between them. Germline CDR1 reads MNHNY; CDR2 reads SVGAGI (reference sequence). This CDR3 is 12 amino acids long. CDR3 residues: CASRIRQDGYTF. CDR3 DNA: TGTGCCAGCAGGATACGACAGGACGGGTACACCTTC.

A note on this clone: The sample contains more than one DNA sequence encoding this CDR3. The chain links TRBV11-2 to TRBJ2-7, with 8 bases lining up with TRBD1. Germline V lookup: CDR1 SGHAT, CDR2 FQNNGV. V was clipped by 5 bases and J by 2 bases; unmatched bases: 5. This CDR3 spans 14 amino acids. In DNA form, the CDR3 reads TGTGCCAGCAGCCGGTGGACAGGGCCCTACGAGCAGTACTTC. It codes for CASSRWTGPYEQYF.

V and J are TRBV4-2 and TRBJ2-5; D possibly corresponds to TRBD1 (6 bases). The germline V gene has CDR1 LGHNA and CDR2 YNFKEQ. V gave up 3 bases and J gave up 7 bases, with 12 bases separating them. This CDR3 spans 13 amino acids. CDR3 loop: CASSQDQQGTQYF. The CDR3 DNA reads TGTGCCAGCAGCCAGGATCAACAGGGGACCCAGTACTTC.